These T cell receptor beta chains were read from a single sample in a study of identical twins. MiXCR, applied by TCRdb to the 5' RACE reads, yields one record per CDR3 protein. The repertoire holds under 250,000 distinct CDR3 sequences, with roughly an eighth as singletons. The data were also submitted as part of a second study, on yellow fever vaccine responses in identical twins.

The sample comprised memory (CD45RO+) T cells sorted from blood. All receptors come from a woman aged 18-35 years in good health. Each CDR3 is given with its conserved first and last residue. A D gene is named only where the DNA matches it firmly. Size values are once, few and many counts, or a class for expanded clones, and some rows have none.

j_call v_call clone_size d_call cdr3_aa cdr3_nt
TRBJ1-4 TRBV5-6 few TRBD1 CASSLSGQGREKLFF TGTGCCAGCAGCTTGTCTGGACAGGGGCGTGAAAAACTGTTTTTT
TRBJ2-7 TRBV10-3 . TRBD2 CAISGTSGAYEQYF TGTGCCATCAGTGGGACTAGCGGGGCCTACGAGCAGTACTTC
TRBJ2-5 TRBV4-3 few TRBD2 CASSQDGLTAGRWETQYF TGCGCCAGCAGCCAAGATGGTTTAACAGCCGGGAGGTGGGAGACCCAGTACTTC
TRBJ2-4 TRBV6-5 . . CASNLETSFGNIQYF TGTGCCAGCAATTTGGAGACTAGTTTTGGAAACATTCAGTACTTC
TRBJ2-1 TRBV12-3/TRBV12-4 few . CASSLGLNTYNEQFF TGTGCCAGCAGTTTAGGACTGAATACCTACAATGAGCAGTTCTTC
TRBJ2-1 TRBV20-1 many TRBD2 CSARTSGDSYNEQFF TGCAGTGCCCGGACTAGCGGGGATTCCTACAATGAGCAGTTCTTC
TRBJ2-5 TRBV20-1 few TRBD1 CSAIGTGGETQYF TGCAGTGCAATCGGGACAGGGGGGGAGACCCAGTACTTC
TRBJ2-3 TRBV5-1 many TRBD2 CASSQGVAGLSEYF TGCGCCAGCAGCCAGGGTGTAGCGGGCCTGTCGGAGTATTTT
TRBJ1-4 TRBV4-2 few TRBD1 CASSRQGQGGQLGNEKLFF TGTGCCAGCAGCCGACAAGGACAGGGTGGCCAGCTCGGTAATGAAAAACTGTTTTTT
TRBJ1-1 TRBV28 . . CASIPGALNTEAFF TGTGCCAGCATTCCGGGCGCGCTGAACACTGAAGCTTTCTTT
TRBJ2-7 TRBV15 . TRBD2 CATSSIGAGGYEQYF TGTGCCACCAGCAGTATCGGAGCGGGGGGTTACGAGCAGTACTTC
TRBJ2-1 TRBV24-1 many TRBD2 CATSDPTSGLSYNEQFF TGTGCCACCAGTGATCCCACTAGCGGCCTCTCCTACAATGAGCAGTTCTTC
TRBJ2-7 TRBV7-9 . TRBD1 CASSPHRGLWQYF TGTGCCAGCAGCCCCCACAGGGGCCTTTGGCAGTACTTC
TRBJ2-1 TRBV5-1 few TRBD2 CASSLSGTSGINEQFF TGCGCCAGCAGCCTCTCCGGGACTAGCGGAATCAATGAGCAGTTCTTC
TRBJ2-3 TRBV6-2/TRBV6-3 . TRBD2 CASSPGGLAGSAQYF TGTGCCAGCAGCCCAGGGGGACTAGCGGGTTCAGCGCAGTATTTT
TRBJ2-2 TRBV5-1 many TRBD1 CASSRQGIAGELFF TGCGCCAGCAGCAGACAGGGGATCGCCGGGGAGCTGTTTTTT